This TCR beta chain is drawn from a study of T cell changes during pregnancy in multiple sclerosis. TCRdb's table, derived via immunoSEQ multiplex PCR, lists solely in-frame clones and lacks some. The sample lists about 83,000 clones, approximately 91% occurring once. The J segment lost 3 bases and the V segment lost 5 bases, leaving 13 bases of the junction unmatched. CDR3 length: 17 residues. From germline, CDR1 is PRHDT and CDR2 FYEKMQ (reference sequence). J is TRBJ2-7 and V is TRBV13; 10 bases map to TRBD1. The sample consisted of PBMCs, taken in the first trimester of pregnancy. The origin of this receptor is a female donor in good health, serving as a control in a pregnancy study. Some clones in this sample may be carry-over from other donors' samples. This chain's CDR3 is CASSPLGDRGRYYEQYF. The CDR3 DNA reads TGTGCCAGCAGCCCCCTGGGTGACAGGGGGCGATACTACGAGCAGTACTTC. Drawing the rest from reference TRBV13 and TRBJ2-7, the complete variable domain is AAGVIQSPRHLIKEKRETATLKCYPIPRHDTVYWYQQGPGQDPQFLISFYEKMQSDKGSIPDRFSAQQFSDYHSELNMSSLELGDSALYFCASSPLGDRGRYYEQYFGPGTRLTVT.